This is a list of T cell receptor beta chains from one sample in a study of response to subunit inactivated influenza vaccine. Each CDR3 protein gets one entry after TCRdb re-called the RT-PCR reads with MiXCR. The sample has approximately 520,000 distinct CDR3 sequences, 15% to 20% seen once. Sequencing used CD4+ T cells sorted from PBMCs, obtained less than 30 months after vaccination. These receptors all stem from a man in his fifties or sixties who received an inactivated influenza vaccine. Both conserved end residues are part of each CDR3. A D gene is named only where the DNA matches it firmly. Rows may omit the clone size; those that give it use once, few, many or a size class.

>.|TRBD1|TRBJ2-1|TRBV7-2
CASSSDRARENEQFF
TGTGCCAGCAGCTCGGACAGGGCAAGAGAGAATGAGCAGTTCTTC
>many|.|TRBJ2-7|TRBV29-1
CSVVDRSASYEQYF
TGCAGCGTTGTGGACCGCTCAGCCTCCTACGAGCAGTACTTC
>.|TRBD1|TRBJ2-2|TRBV20-1
CSARVGTGTNTGELFF
TGCAGTGCTAGAGTAGGGACAGGAACGAACACCGGGGAGCTGTTTTTT
>few|.|TRBJ1-5|TRBV6-5
CASSSRLLGGNQPQHF
TGTGCCAGCAGTTCCAGGTTGTTGGGGGGCAATCAGCCCCAGCATTTT
>.|.|TRBJ2-1|TRBV12-3/TRBV12-4
CASSLAGRGDEQFF
TGTGCCAGCAGTTTAGCCGGGAGAGGGGATGAGCAGTTCTTC
>.|TRBD2|TRBJ2-1|TRBV10-3
CAISEPAGGVPFF
TGTGCCATCAGTGAGCCAGCGGGAGGGGTCCCGTTCTTC
>few|.|TRBJ1-1|TRBV30
CAWDRPNTEAFF
TGTGCCTGGGACAGGCCGAACACTGAAGCTTTCTTT
>many|TRBD2|TRBJ2-7|TRBV12-3/TRBV12-4
CASSLERDGPFYEQYF
TGTGCCAGCAGTTTGGAGCGGGACGGACCTTTCTACGAGCAGTACTTC
>few|TRBD1|TRBJ2-5|TRBV7-2
CASSLDRGPETQYF
TGTGCCAGCAGCTTAGACAGGGGCCCGGAGACCCAGTACTTC
>.|TRBD2|TRBJ2-1|TRBV20-1
CSASLASGSNEQFF
TGCAGTGCTAGTTTGGCTAGCGGGAGCAATGAGCAGTTCTTC
>few|.|TRBJ1-1|TRBV6-5
CASSYSRHSNTEAFF
TGTGCCAGCAGTTACTCGCGACATTCGAACACTGAAGCTTTCTTT
>.|TRBD1|TRBJ2-6|TRBV6-1
CASKGQGIAGANVLTF
TGTGCCAGCAAAGGACAGGGTATAGCTGGGGCCAACGTCCTGACTTTC
>few|TRBD1|TRBJ2-1|TRBV20-1
CSARDPVGQLNEQFF
TGCAGTGCTAGAGATCCGGTGGGACAGCTCAATGAGCAGTTCTTC
>.|TRBD1|TRBJ2-7|TRBV28
CASSLPGQGSGEQYF
TGTGCCAGCAGTTTACCGGGACAGGGGTCTGGCGAGCAGTACTTC
>few|TRBD1|TRBJ1-6|TRBV6-2/TRBV6-3
CASSSTGTGSSPLHF
TGTGCCAGCAGTTCCACCGGGACAGGGTCTTCACCCCTCCACTTT
>few|.|TRBJ2-5|TRBV7-9
CASSLGLVQETQYF
TGTGCCAGCAGCTTAGGTTTGGTCCAAGAGACCCAGTACTTC
>.|.|TRBJ2-4|TRBV6-2/TRBV6-3
CASSPSSGGWNIQYF
TGTGCCAGCAGTCCTTCGTCGGGGGGCTGGAACATTCAGTACTTC
>few|.|TRBJ1-1|TRBV2
CASKDSLRTGTEAFF
TGTGCCAGCAAAGATAGCTTAAGAACAGGCACTGAAGCTTTCTTT
>few|.|TRBJ2-1|TRBV7-6
CASSLRGLNSNEQFF
TGTGCCAGCAGCTTAAGGGGTTTAAACTCCAATGAGCAGTTCTTC
>few|TRBD2|TRBJ2-7|TRBV5-1
CASSTGTSVYEQYF
TGCGCCAGCAGCACGGGGACTAGCGTCTACGAGCAGTACTTC
>many|TRBD1|TRBJ1-2|TRBV20-1
CSARGIQGKYGYTF
TGCAGTGCTAGGGGAATACAGGGGAAATATGGCTACACCTTC
>.|.|TRBJ2-2|TRBV5-1
CASSWRSFSLNTGELFF
TGCGCCAGCAGCTGGCGGAGCTTCTCCTTAAACACCGGGGAGCTGTTTTTT
>.|.|TRBJ1-3|TRBV18
CASSPGTISGNTIYF
TGTGCCAGCTCACCAGGGACTATTTCTGGAAACACCATATATTTT
>.|TRBD1|TRBJ2-1|TRBV7-9
CASSSETGWNEQFF
TGTGCCAGCAGCTCTGAGACAGGGTGGAATGAGCAGTTCTTC
>few|.|TRBJ2-7|TRBV20-1
CSAVTAAYEQYF
TGCAGTGCTGTGACAGCAGCCTACGAGCAGTACTTC
>few|.|TRBJ2-5|TRBV2
CASRGQRGETQYF
TGTGCCAGCAGAGGACAGAGGGGAGAGACCCAGTACTTC
>few|.|TRBJ2-2|TRBV5-1
CASSLDPVANTGELFF
TGCGCCAGCAGCTTAGACCCGGTCGCGAACACCGGGGAGCTGTTTTTT
>.|.|TRBJ2-3|TRBV2
CASAGRAYSTDTQYF
TGTGCCAGCGCCGGGAGAGCCTATTCCACAGATACGCAGTATTTT
>few|.|TRBJ2-5|TRBV7-2
CASSLGTSQETQYF
TGTGCCAGCAGCCTCGGGACATCGCAAGAGACCCAGTACTTC
>.|TRBD2|TRBJ2-7|TRBV2
CASRYGLADSYEQYF
TGTGCCAGCAGATACGGACTAGCGGACTCCTACGAGCAGTACTTC
>.|.|TRBJ2-7|TRBV3-1
CASSQYSPSYEQYF
TGTGCCAGCAGCCAATACAGCCCCTCTTACGAGCAGTACTTC
>few|.|TRBJ2-5|TRBV7-3
CASSSGLERSETQYF
TGTGCCAGCAGCTCCGGACTGGAACGTTCGGAGACCCAGTACTTC
>few|.|TRBJ2-1|TRBV7-8
CASSLGAGASHEQFF
TGTGCCAGCAGTCTGGGGGCGGGGGCCTCGCATGAGCAGTTCTTC
>.|.|TRBJ2-5|TRBV12-5
CASGDWDTQYF
TGTGCTAGTGGTGATTGGGATACCCAGTACTTC
>.|.|TRBJ1-3|TRBV4-3
CASSQVYNSGNTIYF
TGCGCCAGCAGCCAAGTGTATAACTCTGGAAACACCATATATTTT
>few|TRBD1|TRBJ2-7|TRBV20-1
CSAGRDRSSYEQYF
TGCAGTGCTGGCCGGGACAGAAGCTCCTACGAGCAGTACTTC
>few|.|TRBJ1-6|TRBV6-5
CASRPTGSPLHF
TGTGCCAGCCGGCCAACGGGATCACCCCTCCACTTT
>.|.|TRBJ2-3|TRBV4-1
CASSQAETTDTQYF
TGCGCCAGCAGCCAAGCCGAGACCACAGATACGCAGTATTTT
>.|.|TRBJ1-6|TRBV12-3/TRBV12-4
CASRLSLRDSPLHF
TGTGCCAGCAGGCTTAGTCTAAGGGATTCACCCCTCCACTTT
>.|.|TRBJ1-5|TRBV6-2/TRBV6-3
CASRDRRNQPQHF
TGTGCCAGCAGGGACAGACGAAATCAGCCCCAGCATTTT
>few|TRBD2|TRBJ2-7|TRBV4-2
CASSQDRLAGAEQYF
TGTGCCAGCAGCCAAGATCGTCTAGCGGGTGCCGAGCAGTACTTC
>many|.|TRBJ2-2|TRBV29-1
CSVDGSLTGELFF
TGCAGCGTTGATGGCAGCCTCACCGGGGAGCTGTTTTTT
>.|.|TRBJ2-7|TRBV5-6
CASSYRVIYEQYF
TGTGCCAGCAGCTACAGGGTCATCTACGAGCAGTACTTC
>.|.|TRBJ2-7|TRBV7-2
CASSLAPPFEQYF
TGTGCCAGCAGCTTAGCACCCCCCTTCGAGCAGTACTTC
>.|TRBD1|TRBJ1-1|TRBV4-3
CASSPTPDRGSEAFF
TGCGCCAGCAGCCCGACCCCGGACAGGGGGTCTGAAGCTTTCTTT
>few|TRBD1|TRBJ2-7|TRBV5-1
CASSSNPPGQGTYEQYF
TGCGCCAGCAGCTCCAATCCTCCGGGACAGGGGACCTACGAGCAGTACTTC
>few|.|TRBJ1-1|TRBV3-1
CASSPRQTLDTEAFF
TGTGCCAGCAGCCCCAGACAGACCTTGGACACTGAAGCTTTCTTT
>.|.|TRBJ1-2|TRBV5-1
CASSLIGGGVKDYGYTF
TGCGCCAGCAGCTTGATCGGAGGAGGGGTCAAGGACTATGGCTACACCTTC
>once|.|TRBJ2-7|TRBV6-5
CASSYGRVGEQYF
TGTGCCAGCAGTTACGGTAGGGTCGGCGAGCAGTACTTC